This record covers a single T cell receptor (beta chain). Antigen specificity is unknown. The data were obtained in a study of cytomegalovirus exposure and HLA in healthy donors. Study-wide results and limits: Through in vitro validation, three CMV-associated chains were shown to be specific for CMV antigens. In an earlier analysis, most TCR beta V segments were productive about 87% or about 30% of the time.

Primers for the PCR totalled 60 Vbeta and 13 Jbeta. The table came from immunoSEQ multiplex PCR; TCRdb's copy has only in-frame clones and leaves some out. The repertoire holds tens of thousands of clones, with 75% to 85% as singletons. Germline V gene sequence: CDR1 SGHDN, CDR2 FVKESK. The CDR3 runs 15 residues. Trimming took 3 bases from V and 7 from J; bases not matched to a gene: 7. Sequenced sample: PBMCs. This chain joins TRBV14 and TRBJ1-5, with 9 bases that match TRBD1. This TCR derives from a man in his sixties or seventies in good health and CMV-seropositive. CDR3 DNA sequence: TGTGCCAGCAGCCAGCGGGGACAGGGAGGCCAGCCCCAGCATTTT. Its protein product is CASSQRGQGGQPQHF.